The present TCR beta chain was sequenced within a study of brain T cells in children with intractable seizures. Surgery cases with the highest brain T cell transcript signatures were chosen for sequencing. At least one anti-epileptic drug was given before surgery. Findings of the study overall: HCMV serostatus was not known, and viral specificity came from CDR3 similarity only.

Clones were read by immunoSEQ multiplex PCR, and TCRdb kept only the in-frame ones, dropping some. Of roughly 110,000 clones listed, 85% to 95% are singletons. A note on this clone: Its antigen is unknown.

The V and J ends lost 9 bases and 2 bases, in that order; junction bases with no gene match: 10. Looked up from germline, CDR1 is SEHNR and CDR2 is FQNEAQ (reference sequence). The CDR3 is 14 amino acids. This chain connects TRBV7-9 to TRBJ2-7; 7 bases agree with TRBD2. This specimen was peripheral blood, taken at surgery. This sequence originates from a boy younger than two with hemimegalencephaly and intractable seizures. CDR3 DNA sequence: TGTGCCAGTGCGGGGCTAGCGGACACCTACGAGCAGTACTTC. Translated: CASAGLADTYEQYF.